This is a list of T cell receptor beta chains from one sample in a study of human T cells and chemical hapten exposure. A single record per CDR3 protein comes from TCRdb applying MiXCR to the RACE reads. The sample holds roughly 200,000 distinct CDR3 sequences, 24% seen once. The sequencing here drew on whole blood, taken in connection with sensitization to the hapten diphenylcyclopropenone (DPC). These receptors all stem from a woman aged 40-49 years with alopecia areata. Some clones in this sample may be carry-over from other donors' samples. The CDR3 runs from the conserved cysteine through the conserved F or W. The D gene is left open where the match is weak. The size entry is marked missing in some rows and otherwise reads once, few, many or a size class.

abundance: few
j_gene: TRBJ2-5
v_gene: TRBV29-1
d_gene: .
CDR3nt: TGCAGCGTTGGGGGGACGTTTGGGGAGACCCAGTACTTC
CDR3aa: CSVGGTFGETQYF

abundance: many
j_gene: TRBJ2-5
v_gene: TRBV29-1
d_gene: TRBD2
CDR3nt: TGCAGCGTCGAGCTCACCATAGCGGGTGGGGCCCAGTACTTC
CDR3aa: CSVELTIAGGAQYF

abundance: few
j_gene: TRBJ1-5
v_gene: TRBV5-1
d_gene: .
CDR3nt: TGCGCCAGCAGCTTGGTGTCAGGGGATCAGCCCCAGCATTTT
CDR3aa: CASSLVSGDQPQHF

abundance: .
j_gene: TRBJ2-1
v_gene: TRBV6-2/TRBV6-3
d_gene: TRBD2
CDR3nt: TGTGCCAGCAGTTGGGGACTAGCGGGAGGATTCGATGAGCAGTTCTTC
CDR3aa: CASSWGLAGGFDEQFF

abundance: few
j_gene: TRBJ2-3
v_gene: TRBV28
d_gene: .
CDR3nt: TGTGCCAGCAGTTTAACGCTGGGCTCCTACAATGGCACAGATACGCAGTATTTT
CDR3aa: CASSLTLGSYNGTDTQYF

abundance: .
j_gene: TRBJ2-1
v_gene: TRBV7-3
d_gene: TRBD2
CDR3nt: TGTGCCAGCAGCTTGGAGCTAGCGGACTACAATGAGCAGTTCTTC
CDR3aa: CASSLELADYNEQFF

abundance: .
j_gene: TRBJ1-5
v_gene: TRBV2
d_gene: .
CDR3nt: TGTGCCAGCAGTGGGGGAAGTCAGCCCCAGCATTTT
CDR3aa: CASSGGSQPQHF

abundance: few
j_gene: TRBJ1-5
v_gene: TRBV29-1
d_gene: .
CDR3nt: TGCAGCGTGGCTACAGGGACTAGCAATCAGCCCCAGCATTTT
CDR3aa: CSVATGTSNQPQHF

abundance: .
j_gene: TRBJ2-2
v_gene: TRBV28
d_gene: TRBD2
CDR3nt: TGTGCCAGCAGTTGGACTAGCGCGGGGGAGCTGTTTTTT
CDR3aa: CASSWTSAGELFF

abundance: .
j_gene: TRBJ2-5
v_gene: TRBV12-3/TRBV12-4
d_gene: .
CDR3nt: TGTGCCAGCAGTTTAGTCACTCAAGAGACCCAGTACTTC
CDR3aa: CASSLVTQETQYF

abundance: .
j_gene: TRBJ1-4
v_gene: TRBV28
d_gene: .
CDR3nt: TGTGCCAGCAGTTTAGGAGGTCCTCCTGAAAAACTGTTTTTT
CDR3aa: CASSLGGPPEKLFF

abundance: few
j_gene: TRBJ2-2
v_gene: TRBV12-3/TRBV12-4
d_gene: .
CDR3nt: TGTGCCAGCAGTCTAGGGTGGAACACCGGGGAGCTGTTTTTT
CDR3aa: CASSLGWNTGELFF

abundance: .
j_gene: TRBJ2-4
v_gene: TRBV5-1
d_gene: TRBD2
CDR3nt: TGCGCCAGCAGAGCTAGCGGGAGAAACATTCAGTACTTC
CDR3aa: CASRASGRNIQYF

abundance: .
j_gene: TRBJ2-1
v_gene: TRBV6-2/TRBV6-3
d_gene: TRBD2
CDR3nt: TGTGCCAGCAGTTACCTAGCGGGCCCTGAGCAGTTCTTC
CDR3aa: CASSYLAGPEQFF

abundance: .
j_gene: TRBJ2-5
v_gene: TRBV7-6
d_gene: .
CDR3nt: TGTGCCACCTGCCCGGGGTACCAAGAGACCCAGTACTTC
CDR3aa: CATCPGYQETQYF

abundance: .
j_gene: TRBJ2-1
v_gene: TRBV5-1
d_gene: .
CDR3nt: TGCGCCAGCAGTGCGGCAGGGAATGAGCAGTTCTTC
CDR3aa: CASSAAGNEQFF

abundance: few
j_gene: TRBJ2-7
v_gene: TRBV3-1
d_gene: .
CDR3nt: TGTGCCAGCAGCCAATCAGGTATCTCCTACGAGCAGTACTTC
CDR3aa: CASSQSGISYEQYF

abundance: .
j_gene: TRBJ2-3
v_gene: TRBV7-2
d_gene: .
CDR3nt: TGTGCCAGCAGCCCAAGGGCAGGCCCTAGCACAGATACGCAGTATTTT
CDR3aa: CASSPRAGPSTDTQYF

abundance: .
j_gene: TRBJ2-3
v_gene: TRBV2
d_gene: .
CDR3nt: TGTGCCAGCAACCGAAACGGCGATCGGGCAGATACGCAGTATTTT
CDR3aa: CASNRNGDRADTQYF

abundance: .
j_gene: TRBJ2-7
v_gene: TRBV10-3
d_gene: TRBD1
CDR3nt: TGTGCCATCAGTGCCGGGACAGCACAGGGGGGTGAGCAGTACTTC
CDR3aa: CAISAGTAQGGEQYF

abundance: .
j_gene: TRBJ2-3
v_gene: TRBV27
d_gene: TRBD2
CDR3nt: TGTGCCAGCAGTACCTACAGGCCCCTAGCGGGAGGGAGAACAGATACGCAGTATTTT
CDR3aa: CASSTYRPLAGGRTDTQYF

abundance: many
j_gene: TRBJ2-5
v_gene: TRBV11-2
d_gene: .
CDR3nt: TGTGCCAGCAGCTTAAGCAGGATAAGGACGTACGAAGAGACCCAGTACTTC
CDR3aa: CASSLSRIRTYEETQYF

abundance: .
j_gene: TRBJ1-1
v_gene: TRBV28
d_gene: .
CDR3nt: TGTGCCAGCAAGGGCTACACTGAAGCTTTCTTT
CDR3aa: CASKGYTEAFF

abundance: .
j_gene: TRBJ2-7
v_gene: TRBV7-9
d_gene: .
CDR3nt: TGTGCCAGCAGCTTATCTCGCTTTAGTTTGGGTCTGTGGTTC
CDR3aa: CASSLSRFSLGLWF

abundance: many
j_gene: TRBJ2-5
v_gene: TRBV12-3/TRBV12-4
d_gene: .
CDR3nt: TGTGCCAGCAGTCCTCCCGGAGAGACCCAGTACTTC
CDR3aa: CASSPPGETQYF

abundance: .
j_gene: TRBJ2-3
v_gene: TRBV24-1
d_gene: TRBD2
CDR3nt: TGTGCCACCAGTGATTGGGGGAGGGGCCCCACAGATACGCAGTATTTT
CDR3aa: CATSDWGRGPTDTQYF

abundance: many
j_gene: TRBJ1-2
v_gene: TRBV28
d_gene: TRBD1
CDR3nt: TGTGCCAGCAGTGGCAGGGGGAGGAACTATGGCTACACCTTC
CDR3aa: CASSGRGRNYGYTF

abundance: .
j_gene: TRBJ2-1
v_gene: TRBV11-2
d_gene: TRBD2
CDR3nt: TGTGCCAGCAGCTTATTTGGACTAGCGGTGGGGAATGAGCAGTTCTTC
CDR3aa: CASSLFGLAVGNEQFF

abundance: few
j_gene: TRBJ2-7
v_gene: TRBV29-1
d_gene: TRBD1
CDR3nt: TGCAGCGGGGTGACAGGGTCCTACGAGCAGTACTTC
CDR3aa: CSGVTGSYEQYF

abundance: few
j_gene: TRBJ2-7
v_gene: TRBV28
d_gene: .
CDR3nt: TGTGCCAGCAGTCGCGGGGCTACCTACGAGCAGTACTTC
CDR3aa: CASSRGATYEQYF

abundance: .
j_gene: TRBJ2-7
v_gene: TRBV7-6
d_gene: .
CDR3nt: TGTGCCAGCAGGTCCGAAGAGGGGCCCTACGAGCAGTACTTC
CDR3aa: CASRSEEGPYEQYF

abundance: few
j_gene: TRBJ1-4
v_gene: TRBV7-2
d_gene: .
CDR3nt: TGTGCCAGCAGCTCCAGCTTAGGTGTGTTATCGGGAGGAAAACTGTTTTTT
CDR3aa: CASSSSLGVLSGGKLFF

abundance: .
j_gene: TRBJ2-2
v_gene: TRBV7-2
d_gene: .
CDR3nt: TGTGCCAGCAGTCCACATAGTCCCTCGAACACCGGGGAGCTGTTTTTT
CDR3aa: CASSPHSPSNTGELFF

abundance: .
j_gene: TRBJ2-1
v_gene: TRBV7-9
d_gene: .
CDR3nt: TGTGCCAGCAGCCAGCGGAGAGTCTACAATGAGCAGTTCTTC
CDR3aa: CASSQRRVYNEQFF

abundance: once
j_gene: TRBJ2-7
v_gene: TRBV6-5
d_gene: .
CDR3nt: TGTGCCAGCAGTTACTCGTTGCAGGGTGCCTACGAGCAGTACTTC
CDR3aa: CASSYSLQGAYEQYF

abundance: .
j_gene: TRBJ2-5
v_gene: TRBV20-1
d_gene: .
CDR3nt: TGCAGTGCTAGAGATCCCGGATTTCCTTCCCAGTACTTC
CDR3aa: CSARDPGFPSQYF

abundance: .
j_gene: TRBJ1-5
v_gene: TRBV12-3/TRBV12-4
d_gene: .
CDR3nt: TGTGCCAGCAGTTCGGCGGGGCCCCAGCATTTT
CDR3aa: CASSSAGPQHF

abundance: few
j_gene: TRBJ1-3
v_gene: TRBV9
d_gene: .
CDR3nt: TGTGCCAGCAGCGAAGGGGCCCGCTCTGGAAACACCATATATTTT
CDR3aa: CASSEGARSGNTIYF

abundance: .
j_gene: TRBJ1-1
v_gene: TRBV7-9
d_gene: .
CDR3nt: TGTGCCAGCAGCTCGGACGCTGAAGCTTTCTTT
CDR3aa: CASSSDAEAFF

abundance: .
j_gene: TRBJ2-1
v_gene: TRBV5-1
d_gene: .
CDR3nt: TGCGCCAGCAGCTTGATTCAGGGTGAGCTCGGTGAGCAGTTCTTC
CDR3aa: CASSLIQGELGEQFF

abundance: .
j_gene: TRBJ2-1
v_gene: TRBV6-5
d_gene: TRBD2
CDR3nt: TGTGCCAGCAGTCCCGGGACTAGCGCCTACAATGAGCAGTTCTTC
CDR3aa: CASSPGTSAYNEQFF

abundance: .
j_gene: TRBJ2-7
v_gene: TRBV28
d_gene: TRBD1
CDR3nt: TGTGCCAGCTCCCGTTTGCAGGGGGCCTACGAGCAGTACTTC
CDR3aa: CASSRLQGAYEQYF